What follows are 28 T cell receptor beta chains derived from one specimen sequenced in a study of beta chain features in type 1 diabetes. Sequencing targeted expressed TCRB transcripts, as all isolated RNA had been reverse transcribed. Some clones are missing from TCRdb's copy, which holds only in-frame ones; the method was immunoSEQ multiplex PCR. The sample records more than 150,000 clones, over 8.5% being singletons. The sample consisted of central memory CD4+ T cells from blood. The source is a young man in good health.

The chain combines TRBV6-5 with TRBJ2-5; D gene uncertain. In germline, CDR1 is MNHEY, CDR2 SVGAGI. This CDR3 comprises 14 residues. With 0 bases removed from V and 5 bases from J, the gap between germline ends came to 10 bases. The CDR3 coding sequence is TGTGCCAGCAGTTACTCGAAGGGTCCGGAGACCCAGTACTTC. Translating gives CASSYSKGPETQYF.

This clone was seen a few times. This chain joins TRBV4-1 and TRBJ2-5; no definite D call. V lost 3 bases and J lost 5, with 10 bases in between. This CDR3 spans 13 amino acids. The germline CDR1 and CDR2 sequences are MGHRA and YSYEKL. The CDR3 nucleotides read TGCGCCAGCAGCCAGCGGACGGAGGAGACCCAGTACTTC. Its protein is CASSQRTEETQYF.

V gene TRBV28 combines with J gene TRBJ2-7; D is unresolved. Trimming stripped 6 bases from V and 4 bases from J, with 7 bases between. CDR1 is MDHEN and CDR2 is SYDVKM in the germline V gene. The length of the CDR3 is 11 residues. CDR3 coding DNA: TGTGCCAGCAGCCAGCAGTACGAGCAGTACTTC. Protein sequence: CASSQQYEQYF.

The chain recombines TRBV7-2 with TRBJ1-1; 10 nucleotides align to TRBD1. Per germline, CDR1 SGHTA and CDR2 FQGNSA. The trim removed 0 bases at V and 7 bases at J, leaving 5 bases unmatched. This CDR3 is built from 15 residues. DNA of the CDR3: TGTGCCAGCAGCTTAGCCCCGGGACAGGGGTATGAAGCTTTCTTT. The encoded protein is CASSLAPGQGYEAFF. Drawing the rest from reference TRBV7-2 and TRBJ1-1, the complete variable domain is GAGVSQSPSNKVTEKGKDVELRCDPISGHTALYWYRQSLGQGLEFLIYFQGNSAPDKSGLPSDRFSAERTGGSVSTLTIQRTQQEDSAVYLCASSLAPGQGYEAFFGQGTRLTVV.

In this sample, this clone turned up a few times. This chain joins TRBV7-2 and TRBJ2-1; no clear D gene. This CDR3 comprises 13 residues. Germline loops: CDR1 SGHTA, CDR2 FQGNSA. Trimming shortened V by 3 bases and J by 4 bases, and 7 bases separated the two germline ends. The DNA of the CDR3 is TGTGCCAGCAGCTTGGTAACTTACAATGAGCAGTTCTTC. This codes for CASSLVTYNEQFF.

V gene TRBV5-1 combines with J gene TRBJ2-5; D not resolved. With 0 bases removed from V and 3 bases from J, the gap between germline ends came to 3 bases. The CDR3 runs to 12 residues. Germline CDR1 reads SGHRS; CDR2 reads YFSETQ. The CDR3 loop is CASSLEEETQYF. DNA of the CDR3: TGCGCCAGCAGCTTGGAGGAAGAGACCCAGTACTTC.

This clone has a count of ten or more. The chain carries TRBV9 and TRBJ2-1; D perhaps matches TRBD1 (6 bases). Germline-derived CDR1 and CDR2 are SGDLS and YYNGEE. Trimming stripped 5 bases from V and 13 bases from J, with 19 bases between. CDR3 size: 13 residues. This chain's CDR3 is CASRTGITGKQFF. The CDR3 DNA follows: TGTGCCAGCAGGACGGGGATAACAGGGAAACAGTTCTTC.

The chain links TRBV20-1 to TRBJ2-7; possible D gene TRBD1, 6 bases. The CDR3 has 11 amino acids. CDR1 and CDR2 from the germline V gene are DFQATT and SNEGSKA (reference sequence). CDR3 bases: TGCAGAGGACAGTCAGGCTACGAGCAGTACTTC. Translating gives CRGQSGYEQYF.

This clone was seen a handful of times. The chain links TRBV6-5 to TRBJ2-7; TRBD1 aligns across 10 bases. This CDR3 is built from 15 residues. The germline V gene has CDR1 MNHEY and CDR2 SVGAGI. J gave up 5 bases and V 7 bases, and 11 bases lay outside the gene matches. CDR3 loop: CASIPMTGGLDEQYF. CDR3 DNA: TGTGCCAGCATCCCAATGACAGGGGGCCTCGACGAGCAGTACTTC.

This clone has a handful of counts. The V call is TRBV5-1, the J call TRBJ2-5; perhaps TRBD1 as D (5 bases). CDR1 SGHRS and CDR2 YFSETQ come from the germline V gene. The CDR3 covers 12 residues. Trimming pared 7 bases from V and 5 bases from J, leaving 12 bases between. This chain's CDR3 is CASGAKWETQYF. The DNA of the CDR3 is TGCGCCAGCGGGGCAAAGTGGGAGACCCAGTACTTC. Full variable domain (missing parts from reference TRBV5-1 and TRBJ2-5): KAGVTQTPRYLIKTRGQQVTLSCSPISGHRSVSWYQQTPGQGLQFLFEYFSETQRNKGNFPGRFSGRQFSNSRSEMNVSTLELGDSALYLCASGAKWETQYFGPGTRLLVL.

The V gene is TRBV18, the J gene TRBJ2-1, with TRBD1 identical over 9 bases. Trimming took 6 bases from V and 8 from J; bases not matched to a gene: 8. Germline CDR1 reads KGHSH; CDR2 reads LQKENI. The CDR3 is 14 residues long. The CDR3 coding sequence is TGTGCCAGCTCGGTAGGACAGGGGAACGATGAGCAGTTCTTC. This sequence encodes CASSVGQGNDEQFF.

This clone occurred many times. The sample has other DNA sequences that encode this CDR3 too. The chain couples TRBV12-5 to TRBJ1-2; no reliable D call. CDR1 LGHNT and CDR2 FRNRAP come from the germline V gene. With 0 bases removed from V and 7 bases from J, the gap between germline ends came to 12 bases. CDR3 length equals 14 residues. This chain's CDR3 is CASGLVGKGGGYTF. CDR3 nucleotides: TGTGCTAGTGGTTTGGTTGGCAAGGGCGGTGGCTACACCTTC.

This clone was seen a few times. The chain recombines TRBV11-3 with TRBJ2-2, with a possible D match to TRBD2 (5 bases). This CDR3 spans 14 amino acids. With 5 bases removed from V and 1 base from J, the gap between germline ends came to 8 bases. CDR1 SGHNT and CDR2 YENEEA come from the germline V gene. The CDR3 DNA follows: TGTGCCAGCAGCCCCCGGGAGAACACCGGGGAGCTGTTTTTT. Translating it yields CASSPRENTGELFF.

This clone was picked up a small number of times. The V call is TRBV25-1, the J call TRBJ1-2; perhaps TRBD1 as D (6 bases). CDR1 and CDR2 (germline): MGHDK, SYGVNS. This CDR3 comprises 12 residues. Trimming took off 8 bases at V and 4 bases at J, with 11 bases between the two ends. The CDR3 DNA reads TGTGCCAGCTACAGGGCGCTCTATGGCTACACCTTC. Encoded protein: CASYRALYGYTF.

The V and J genes are TRBV30 and TRBJ1-1; 9 nucleotides align to TRBD1. This CDR3 has 12 residues. V shed 2 bases and J 11 bases; nucleotides not matched to a gene: 6. CDR1 is GTSNPN and CDR2 is SVGIG in the germline V gene (reference sequence). The CDR3 DNA sequence: TGTGCCTGGAGTAGGGACAGGGTAGGTGCTTTCTTT. It encodes CAWSRDRVGAFF. Drawing the rest from reference TRBV30 and TRBJ1-1, the complete variable domain is SQTIHQWPATLVQPVGSPLSLECTVEGTSNPNLYWYRQAAGRGLQLLFYSVGIGQISSEVPQNLSASRPQDRQFILSSKKLLLSDSGFYLCAWSRDRVGAFFGQGTRLTVV.

The V and J genes are TRBV7-2 and TRBJ2-3, with D hard to call. CDR1 is SGHTA, CDR2 FQGNSA, per germline. CDR3 length: 13 residues. Trimming removed 5 bases from V and 6 bases from J, with 12 bases in between. The CDR3 sequence: CASSPHSTDTQYF. CDR3 in DNA: TGTGCCAGCAGCCCTCATAGTACCGATACGCAGTATTTT.

This rearrangement joins TRBV11-3 to TRBJ2-5; no clear D. V lost 3 bases, J lost 4 bases, and 9 bases lay in between. Germline values: CDR1 SGHNT, CDR2 YENEEA. CDR3 size: 13 residues. CDR3 coding DNA: TGTGCCAGCAGCTTGAAGGCAACAGAGACCCAGTACTTC. Protein sequence: CASSLKATETQYF.

This clone has just a few counts. The chain combines TRBV9 with TRBJ2-5; D is undetermined. CDR1 and CDR2 from the germline V gene are SGDLS and YYNGEE. V lost 0 bases and J 3 bases, leaving 9 bases between the germline ends. The CDR3 has 14 residues. The CDR3 coding sequence is TGTGCCAGCAGCGTAGCGGCGTTGAAAGAGACCCAGTACTTC. It encodes CASSVAALKETQYF.

The rearrangement joins TRBV5-1 to TRBJ1-1, with TRBD1 matching 9 bases. CDR1 SGHRS and CDR2 YFSETQ come from the germline V gene. Losses at the gene ends were 4 bases for V and 1 base for J; bases not matched to a gene: 5. The CDR3 totals 15 residues. The CDR3 loop reads CASSRDRAGNTEAFF. CDR3 coding DNA: TGCGCCAGCAGCCGGGACAGGGCGGGGAACACTGAAGCTTTCTTT.

This clone was observed a few times. CDR3 amino acids: CAWSGGYGDTQYF. For the CDR3, the DNA is TGTGCCTGGAGTGGGGGTTATGGGGATACGCAGTATTTT. V gene TRBV30 combines with J gene TRBJ2-3; D ambiguous. Germline loops: CDR1 GTSNPN, CDR2 SVGIG (reference sequence). Trimming cost V 1 base and J 6 bases, with 11 bases left between them. This CDR3 is 13 amino acids long.

This clone was counted only a few times. This chain links TRBV29-1 with TRBJ2-2; no clear D. Germline values: CDR1 SQVTM, CDR2 ANQGSEA. The CDR3 consists of 12 residues. Trimming pared 4 bases from V and 4 bases from J, leaving 7 bases between. The CDR3 DNA follows: TGCAGCGTTGGGCAGGTCACCGGGGAGCTGTTTTTT. It yields the protein CSVGQVTGELFF.

This clone was observed a few times. V gene TRBV9 combines with J gene TRBJ2-5; 8 bases align to TRBD2. Unmatched junction bases numbered 15, after V lost 0 bases and J lost 5 bases. The germline CDR1 and CDR2 sequences are SGDLS and YYNGEE. There are 18 residues in the CDR3. As DNA, the CDR3 is TGTGCCAGCAGCGTAGGGACCTCAAAGCGGGGGTCGTCGGAGACCCAGTACTTC. Translating it yields CASSVGTSKRGSSETQYF.

Here the CDR3 DNA reads TGTGCCAGCAGCGTACGTAGCGGGGCGTACGAGCAGTACTTC. Protein: CASSVRSGAYEQYF. J is TRBJ2-7 and V is TRBV9; 8 positions agree with TRBD2. The germline gives CDR1 SGDLS, CDR2 YYNGEE. The junction had 4 bases not matched to a gene; V was cut back by 1 base and J by 4 bases. The CDR3 consists of 14 residues.

CDR3 bases: TGCGCCAGCAGCTTGAATGCGGGAGGCCAAGAGACCCAGTACTTC. Residues: CASSLNAGGQETQYF. The V and J genes are TRBV5-1 and TRBJ2-5; 8 bases align to TRBD2. The CDR3 is 15 residues long. Germline CDR1 reads SGHRS; CDR2 reads YFSETQ. J gave up 1 base and V 1 base, and 3 bases lay outside the gene matches.

The genes are TRBV5-1 and TRBJ2-5, with TRBD1 matching 10 bases. V trimming: 4 bases; J trimming: 4 bases; junction bases outside the gene matches: 13. The CDR3 contains 17 residues. Germline values: CDR1 SGHRS, CDR2 YFSETQ. The CDR3 DNA follows: TGCGCCAGCAGCCAGCCATCCGGGACAGGGGAGCGAGAGACCCAGTACTTC. It specifies CASSQPSGTGERETQYF.

This clone came up a few times. The chain links TRBV25-1 to TRBJ2-7; 7 bases are a match to TRBD2. Germline CDR1 and CDR2: MGHDK and SYGVNS. Germline trimming cut 3 bases from V and 6 bases from J; bases unmatched to any gene: 8. This CDR3 contains 14 residues. The CDR3 is CASSEGGAGTEQYF. In DNA, the CDR3 is TGTGCCAGCAGTGAGGGGGGAGCGGGAACCGAGCAGTACTTC.

This clone was observed a few times. This chain links TRBV13 with TRBJ2-3, with TRBD1 matching over 10 bases. V shed 5 bases and J 0 bases; nucleotides not matched to a gene: 2. Germline V gives CDR1 PRHDT, CDR2 FYEKMQ (reference sequence). The CDR3 sequence is 15 residues long. CDR3 sequence: CASSRGQGSTDTQYF. CDR3 coding DNA: TGTGCCAGCAGCCGGGGACAGGGGAGCACAGATACGCAGTATTTT. Based on the CDR3 plus reference TRBV13 and TRBJ2-3, the full variable domain is AAGVIQSPRHLIKEKRETATLKCYPIPRHDTVYWYQQGPGQDPQFLISFYEKMQSDKGSIPDRFSAQQFSDYHSELNMSSLELGDSALYFCASSRGQGSTDTQYFGPGTRLTVL.

This clone was seen ten or more times. The chain is built from TRBV10-3 and TRBJ2-1, with D hard to call. The CDR3 extends over 12 amino acids. The V and J ends lost 4 bases and 6 bases respectively, with 7 bases between them. In germline, CDR1 is ENHRY, CDR2 SYGVKD. The CDR3 nucleotides read TGTGCCATCAGTGGGGCGGTCAATGAGCAGTTCTTC. This translates into CAISGAVNEQFF.